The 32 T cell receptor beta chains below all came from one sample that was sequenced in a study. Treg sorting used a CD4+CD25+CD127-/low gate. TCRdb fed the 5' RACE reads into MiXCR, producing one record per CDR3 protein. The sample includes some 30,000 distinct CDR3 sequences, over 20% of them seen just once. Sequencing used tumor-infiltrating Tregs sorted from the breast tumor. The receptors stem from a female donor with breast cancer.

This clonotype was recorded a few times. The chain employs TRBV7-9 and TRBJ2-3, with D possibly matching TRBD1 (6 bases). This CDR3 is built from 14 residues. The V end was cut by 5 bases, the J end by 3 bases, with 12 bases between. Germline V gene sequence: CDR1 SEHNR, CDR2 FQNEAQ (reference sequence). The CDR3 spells CASSLPRGTDTQYF. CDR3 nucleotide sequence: TGTGCCAGCAGCCTGCCGAGGGGGACAGATACGCAGTATTTT.

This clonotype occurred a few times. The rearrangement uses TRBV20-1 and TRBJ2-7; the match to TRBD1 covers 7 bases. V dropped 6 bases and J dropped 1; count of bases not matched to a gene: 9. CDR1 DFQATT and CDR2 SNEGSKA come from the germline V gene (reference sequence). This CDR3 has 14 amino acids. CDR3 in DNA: TGCAGTGCCCCCTACCGGACAGGATCCTACGAGCAGTACTTC. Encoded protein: CSAPYRTGSYEQYF.

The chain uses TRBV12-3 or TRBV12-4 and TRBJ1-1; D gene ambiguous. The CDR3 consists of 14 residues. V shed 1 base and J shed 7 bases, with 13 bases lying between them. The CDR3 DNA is TGTGCCAGCAGTTTAGGGAAGATTCGGAGTGAAGCTTTCTTT. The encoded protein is CASSLGKIRSEAFF.

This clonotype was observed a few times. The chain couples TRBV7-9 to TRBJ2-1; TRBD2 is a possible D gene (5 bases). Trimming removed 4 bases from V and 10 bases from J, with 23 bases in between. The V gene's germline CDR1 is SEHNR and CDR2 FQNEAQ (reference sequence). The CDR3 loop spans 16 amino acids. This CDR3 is CASSYLLLEPLGEQFF. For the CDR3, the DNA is TGTGCCAGCAGCTACCTCCTACTAGAGCCTCTTGGGGAGCAGTTCTTC.

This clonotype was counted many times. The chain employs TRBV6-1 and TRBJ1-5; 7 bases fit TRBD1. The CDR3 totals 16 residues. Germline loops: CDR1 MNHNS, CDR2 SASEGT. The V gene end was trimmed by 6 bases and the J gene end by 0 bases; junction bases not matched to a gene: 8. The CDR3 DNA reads TGTGCCAGCAGCCGTGGGACAGCGAATAGCAATCAGCCCCAGCATTTT. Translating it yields CASSRGTANSNQPQHF.

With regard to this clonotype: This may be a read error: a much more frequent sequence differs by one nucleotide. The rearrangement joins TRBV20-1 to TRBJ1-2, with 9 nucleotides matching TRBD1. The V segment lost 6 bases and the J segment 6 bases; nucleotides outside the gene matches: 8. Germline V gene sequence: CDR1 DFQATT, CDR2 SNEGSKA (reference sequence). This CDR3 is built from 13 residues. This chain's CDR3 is CSAHGGQGHGYTF. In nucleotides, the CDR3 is TGCAGTGCCCATGGGGGACAGGGTCATGGCTACACCTTC.

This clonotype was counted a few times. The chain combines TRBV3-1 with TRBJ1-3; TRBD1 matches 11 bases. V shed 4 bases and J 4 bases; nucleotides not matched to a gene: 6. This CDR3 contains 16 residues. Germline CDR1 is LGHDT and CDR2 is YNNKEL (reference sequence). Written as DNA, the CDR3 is TGTGCCAGCAGCCCGGGACAGGGGGTATCGGGAAACACCATATATTTT. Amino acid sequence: CASSPGQGVSGNTIYF. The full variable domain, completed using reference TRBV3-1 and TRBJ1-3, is DTAVSQTPKYLVTQMGNDKSIKCEQNLGHDTMYWYKQDSKKFLKIMFSYNNKELIINETVPNRFSPKSPDKAHLNLHINSLELGDSAVYFCASSPGQGVSGNTIYFGEGSWLTVV.

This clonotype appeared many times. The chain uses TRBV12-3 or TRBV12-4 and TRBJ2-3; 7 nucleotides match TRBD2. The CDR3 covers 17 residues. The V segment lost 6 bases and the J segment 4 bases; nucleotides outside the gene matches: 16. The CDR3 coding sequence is TGTGCCAGCAGGCCCGCCGTAAGGGGCGGGAGAGCAGATACGCAGTATTTT. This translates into CASRPAVRGGRADTQYF.

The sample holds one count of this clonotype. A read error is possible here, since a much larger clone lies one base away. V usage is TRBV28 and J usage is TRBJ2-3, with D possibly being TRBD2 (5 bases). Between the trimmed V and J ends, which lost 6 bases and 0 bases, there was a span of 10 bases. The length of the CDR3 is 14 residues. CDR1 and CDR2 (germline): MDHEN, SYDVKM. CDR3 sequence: CASRAGLSTDTQYF. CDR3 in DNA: TGTGCCAGCAGGGCCGGACTCAGCACAGATACGCAGTATTTT.

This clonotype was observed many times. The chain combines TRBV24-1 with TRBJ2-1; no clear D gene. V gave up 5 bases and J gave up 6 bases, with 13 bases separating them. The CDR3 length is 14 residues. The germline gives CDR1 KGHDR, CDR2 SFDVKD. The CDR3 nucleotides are TGTGCCACCAGTGCAGTACCTACTTTCAATGAGCAGTTCTTC. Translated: CATSAVPTFNEQFF.

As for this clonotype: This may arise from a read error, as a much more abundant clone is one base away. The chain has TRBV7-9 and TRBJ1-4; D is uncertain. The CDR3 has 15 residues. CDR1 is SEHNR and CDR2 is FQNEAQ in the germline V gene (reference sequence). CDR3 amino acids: CARSLRGKTNEKLFF. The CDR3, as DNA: TGTGCCAGAAGCTTACGCGGGAAAACTAATGAAAAACTGTTTTTT.

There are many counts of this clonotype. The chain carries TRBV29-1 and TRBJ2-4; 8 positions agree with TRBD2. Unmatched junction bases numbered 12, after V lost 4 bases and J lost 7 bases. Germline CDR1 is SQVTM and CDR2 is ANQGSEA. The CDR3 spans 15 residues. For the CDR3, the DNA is TGCAGCGTTGTCTCGGGTCTAGCGGGTAGGAACATTCAGTACTTC. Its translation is CSVVSGLAGRNIQYF.

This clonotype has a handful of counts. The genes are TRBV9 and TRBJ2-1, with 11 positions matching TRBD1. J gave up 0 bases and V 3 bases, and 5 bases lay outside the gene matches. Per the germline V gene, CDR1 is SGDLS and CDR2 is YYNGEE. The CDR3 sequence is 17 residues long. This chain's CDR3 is CASSGRTGGISYNEQFF. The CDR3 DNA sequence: TGTGCCAGCAGCGGTCGGACAGGGGGCATCTCCTACAATGAGCAGTTCTTC.

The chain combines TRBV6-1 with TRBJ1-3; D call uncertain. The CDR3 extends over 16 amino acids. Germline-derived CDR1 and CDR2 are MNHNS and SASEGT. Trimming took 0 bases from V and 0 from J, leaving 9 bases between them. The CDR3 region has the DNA TGTGCCAGCAGTGAAGCCCGGGGTGACTCTGGAAACACCATATATTTT. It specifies CASSEARGDSGNTIYF.

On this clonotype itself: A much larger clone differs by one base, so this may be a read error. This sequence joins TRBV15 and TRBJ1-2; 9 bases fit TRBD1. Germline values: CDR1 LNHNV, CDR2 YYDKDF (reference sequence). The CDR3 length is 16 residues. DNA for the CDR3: TGTGTCACCAGCAGAGGAGGGGGACAGGGAGAAGATGGCTACACCTTC. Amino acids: CVTSRGGGQGEDGYTF.

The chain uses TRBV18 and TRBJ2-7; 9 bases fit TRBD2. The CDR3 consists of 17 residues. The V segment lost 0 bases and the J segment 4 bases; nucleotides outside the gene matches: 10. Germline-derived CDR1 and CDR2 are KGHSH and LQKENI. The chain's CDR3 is CASSPPALAGPQYEQYF. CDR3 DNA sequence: TGTGCCAGCTCACCACCGGCACTAGCGGGCCCTCAGTACGAGCAGTACTTC.

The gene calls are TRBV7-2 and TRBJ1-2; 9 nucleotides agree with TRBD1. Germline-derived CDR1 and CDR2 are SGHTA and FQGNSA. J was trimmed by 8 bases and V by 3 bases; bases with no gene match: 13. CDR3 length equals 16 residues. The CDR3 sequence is CASSFGRPGQGRGYTF. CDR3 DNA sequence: TGTGCCAGCAGCTTTGGGAGACCGGGACAGGGTCGGGGCTACACCTTC. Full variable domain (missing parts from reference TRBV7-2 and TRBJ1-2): GAGVSQSPSNKVTEKGKDVELRCDPISGHTALYWYRQSLGQGLEFLIYFQGNSAPDKSGLPSDRFSAERTGGSVSTLTIQRTQQEDSAVYLCASSFGRPGQGRGYTFGSGTRLTVV.

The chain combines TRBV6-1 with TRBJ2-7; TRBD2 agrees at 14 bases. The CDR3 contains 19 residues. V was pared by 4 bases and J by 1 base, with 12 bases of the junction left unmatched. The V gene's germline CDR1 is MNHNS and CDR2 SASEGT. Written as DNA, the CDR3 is TGTGCCAGCAGTGGAACCCTGACTAGCGGGAGGGCTGGATCCTACGAGCAGTACTTC. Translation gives CASSGTLTSGRAGSYEQYF.

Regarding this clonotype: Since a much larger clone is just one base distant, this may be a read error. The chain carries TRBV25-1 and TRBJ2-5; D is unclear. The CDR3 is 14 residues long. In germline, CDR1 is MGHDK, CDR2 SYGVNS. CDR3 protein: CTSSSSNSQETQYF. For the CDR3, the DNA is TGTACCAGCAGTTCAAGTAACTCCCAAGAGACCCAGTACTTC.

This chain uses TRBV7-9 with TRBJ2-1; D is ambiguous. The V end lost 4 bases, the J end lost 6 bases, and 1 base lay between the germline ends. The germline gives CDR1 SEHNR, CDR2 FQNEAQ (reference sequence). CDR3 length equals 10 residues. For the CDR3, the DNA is TGTGCCAGCAGCTCCAATGAGCAGTTCTTC. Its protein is CASSSNEQFF.

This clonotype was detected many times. The CDR3 bases are TGTGCCAGCAGACAGGGGAGTGGGACCTACGAGCAGTACTTC. Its protein is CASRQGSGTYEQYF. The chain uses TRBV6-1 and TRBJ2-7, with TRBD1 matching over 7 bases. After removal of 6 bases from V and 2 bases from J, the junction contained 7 bases not matched to a gene. Germline V lookup: CDR1 MNHNS, CDR2 SASEGT. The CDR3 sequence is 14 residues long.

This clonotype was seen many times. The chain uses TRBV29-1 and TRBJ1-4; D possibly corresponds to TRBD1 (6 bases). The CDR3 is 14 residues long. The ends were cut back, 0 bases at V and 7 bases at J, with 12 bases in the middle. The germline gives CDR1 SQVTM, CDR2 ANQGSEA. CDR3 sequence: CSVEEWGRGEKLFF. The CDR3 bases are TGCAGCGTTGAAGAGTGGGGGCGAGGTGAAAAACTGTTTTTT.

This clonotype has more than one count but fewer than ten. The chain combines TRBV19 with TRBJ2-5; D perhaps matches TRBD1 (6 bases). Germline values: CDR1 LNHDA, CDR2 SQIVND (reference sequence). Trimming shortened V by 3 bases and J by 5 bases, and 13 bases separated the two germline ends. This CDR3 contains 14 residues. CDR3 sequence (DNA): TGTGCCAGTAGTATTGACAGGTCCAGGGAGACCCAGTACTTC. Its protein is CASSIDRSRETQYF.

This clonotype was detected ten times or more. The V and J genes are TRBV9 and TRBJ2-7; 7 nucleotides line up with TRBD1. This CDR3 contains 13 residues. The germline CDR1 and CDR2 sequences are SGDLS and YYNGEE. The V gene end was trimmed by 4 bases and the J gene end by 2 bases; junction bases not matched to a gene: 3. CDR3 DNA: TGTGCCAGCAGCAAGACAGGGACCTACGAGCAGTACTTC. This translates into CASSKTGTYEQYF. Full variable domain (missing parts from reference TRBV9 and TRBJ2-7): DSGVTQTPKHLITATGQRVTLRCSPRSGDLSVYWYQQSLDQGLQFLIQYYNGEERAKGNILERFSAQQFPDLHSELNLSSLELGDSALYFCASSKTGTYEQYFGPGTRLTVT.

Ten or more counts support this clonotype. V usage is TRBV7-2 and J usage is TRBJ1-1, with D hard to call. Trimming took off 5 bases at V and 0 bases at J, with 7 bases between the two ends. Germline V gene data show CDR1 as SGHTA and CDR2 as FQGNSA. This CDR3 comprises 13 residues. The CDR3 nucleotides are TGTGCCAGCAGCGGCCAGCTGAACACTGAAGCTTTCTTT. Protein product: CASSGQLNTEAFF.

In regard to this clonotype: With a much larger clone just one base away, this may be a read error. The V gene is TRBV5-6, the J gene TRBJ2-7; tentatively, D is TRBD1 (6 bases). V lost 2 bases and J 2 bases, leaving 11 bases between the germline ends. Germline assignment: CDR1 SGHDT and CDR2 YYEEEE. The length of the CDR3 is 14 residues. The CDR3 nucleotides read TGTGCCAGCAGCTTCGGGACATCCCCCTACGAGCAGTACTTC. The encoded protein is CASSFGTSPYEQYF.

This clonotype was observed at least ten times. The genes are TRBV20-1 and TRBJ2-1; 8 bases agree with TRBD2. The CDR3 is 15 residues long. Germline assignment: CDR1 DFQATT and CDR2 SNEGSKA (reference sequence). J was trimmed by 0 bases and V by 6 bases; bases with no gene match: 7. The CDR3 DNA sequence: TGCAGTGCCTCCGGAAGCGGGAGCTCCTACAATGAGCAGTTCTTC. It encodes CSASGSGSSYNEQFF.

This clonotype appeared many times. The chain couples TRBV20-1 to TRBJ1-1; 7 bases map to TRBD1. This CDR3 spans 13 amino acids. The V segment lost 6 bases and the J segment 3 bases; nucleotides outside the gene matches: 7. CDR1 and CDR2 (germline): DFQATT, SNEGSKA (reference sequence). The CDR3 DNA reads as TGCAGTGCACTCAGACAGGGATACACTGAAGCTTTCTTT. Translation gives CSALRQGYTEAFF.

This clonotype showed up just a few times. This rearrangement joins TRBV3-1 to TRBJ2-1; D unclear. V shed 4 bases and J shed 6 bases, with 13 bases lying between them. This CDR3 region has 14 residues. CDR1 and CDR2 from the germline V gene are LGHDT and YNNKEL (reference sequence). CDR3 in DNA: TGTGCCAGCAGCCTAGTCCGGTTTGGCAATGAGCAGTTCTTC. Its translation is CASSLVRFGNEQFF.

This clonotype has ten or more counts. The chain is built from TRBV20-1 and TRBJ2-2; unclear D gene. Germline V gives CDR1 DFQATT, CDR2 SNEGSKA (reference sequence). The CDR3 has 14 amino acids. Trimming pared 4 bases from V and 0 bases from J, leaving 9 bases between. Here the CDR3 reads CSAKGGANTGELFF. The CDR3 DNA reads TGCAGTGCTAAAGGCGGAGCGAACACCGGGGAGCTGTTTTTT.

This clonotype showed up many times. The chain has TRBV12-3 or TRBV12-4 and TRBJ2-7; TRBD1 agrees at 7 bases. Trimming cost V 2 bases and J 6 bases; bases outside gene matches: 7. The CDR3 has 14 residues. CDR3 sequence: CASSLTRQGREQYF. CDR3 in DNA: TGTGCCAGCAGTTTAACCCGACAGGGTCGCGAGCAGTACTTC.

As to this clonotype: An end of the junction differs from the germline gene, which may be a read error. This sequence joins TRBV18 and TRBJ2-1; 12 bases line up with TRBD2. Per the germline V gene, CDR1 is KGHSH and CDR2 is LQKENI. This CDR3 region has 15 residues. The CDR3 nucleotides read TGTGCCAGCTCAGCGACTAGCGGGAGAGACAATGGGCAGTTCTTC. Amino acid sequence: CASSATSGRDNGQFF. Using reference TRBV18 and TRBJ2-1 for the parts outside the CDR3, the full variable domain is NAGVMQNPRHLVRRRGQEARLRCSPMKGHSHVYWYRQLPEEGLKFMVYLQKENIIDESGMPKERFSAEFPKEGPSILRIQQVVRGDSAAYFCASSATSGRDNGQFFGPGTRLTVL.